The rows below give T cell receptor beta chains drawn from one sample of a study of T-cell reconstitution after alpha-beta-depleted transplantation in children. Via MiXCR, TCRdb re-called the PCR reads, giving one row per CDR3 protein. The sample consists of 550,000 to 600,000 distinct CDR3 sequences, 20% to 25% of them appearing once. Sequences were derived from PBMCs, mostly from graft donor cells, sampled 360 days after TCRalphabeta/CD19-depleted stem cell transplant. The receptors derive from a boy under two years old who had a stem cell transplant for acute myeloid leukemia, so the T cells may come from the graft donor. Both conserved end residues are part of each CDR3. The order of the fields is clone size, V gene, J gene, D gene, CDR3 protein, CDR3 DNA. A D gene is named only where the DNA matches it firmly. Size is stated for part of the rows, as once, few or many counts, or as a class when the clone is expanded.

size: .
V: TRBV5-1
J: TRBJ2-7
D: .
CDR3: CASSLGPDAYEQYF
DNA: TGCGCCAGCAGCTTGGGACCAGACGCCTACGAGCAGTACTTC

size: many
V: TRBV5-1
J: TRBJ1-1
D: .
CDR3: CASSLAGPMGGNTEAFF
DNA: TGCGCCAGCAGCTTGGCAGGACCAATGGGAGGGAACACTGAAGCTTTCTTT

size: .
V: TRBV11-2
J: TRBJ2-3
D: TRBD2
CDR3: CASSLQLAGGTSTDTQYF
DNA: TGTGCCAGCAGCTTACAACTAGCGGGGGGAACTAGCACTGATACGCAGTATTTT

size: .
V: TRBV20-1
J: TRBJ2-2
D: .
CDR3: CSARDLKTRAGELFF
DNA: TGCAGTGCTAGAGATCTTAAGACCCGTGCCGGGGAGCTGTTTTTT

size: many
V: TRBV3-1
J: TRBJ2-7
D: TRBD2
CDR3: CASSTLAGGPNEQYF
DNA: TGTGCCAGCAGTACCTTGGCGGGGGGGCCAAACGAGCAGTACTTC

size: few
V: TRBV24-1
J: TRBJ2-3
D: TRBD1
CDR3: CATSELGTGSAYTQYF
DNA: TGTGCCACCAGTGAGTTGGGGACAGGTTCTGCATATACGCAGTATTTT

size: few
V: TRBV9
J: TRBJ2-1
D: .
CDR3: CASSVAKGAEFEQFF
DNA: TGTGCCAGCAGCGTAGCTAAAGGCGCCGAGTTTGAGCAGTTCTTC

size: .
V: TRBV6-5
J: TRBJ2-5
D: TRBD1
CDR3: CASSYSGTGQETQYF
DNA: TGTGCCAGCAGTTACTCAGGGACAGGGCAAGAGACCCAGTACTTC

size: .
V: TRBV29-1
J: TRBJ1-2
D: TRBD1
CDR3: CSVEANPSPATGYGYTF
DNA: TGCAGCGTTGAAGCCAACCCTTCACCGGCGACAGGGTATGGCTACACCTTC

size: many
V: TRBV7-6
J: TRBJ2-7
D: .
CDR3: CASTALGSSEQYF
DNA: TGTGCCAGCACCGCCCTAGGCTCCTCAGAGCAGTACTTC

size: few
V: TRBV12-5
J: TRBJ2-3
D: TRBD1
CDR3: CASAPTGGSDTQYF
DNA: TGTGCTAGTGCCCCGACAGGGGGTTCAGATACGCAGTATTTT

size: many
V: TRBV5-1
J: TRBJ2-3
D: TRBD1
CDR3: CASSLPLPGTGGDTQYF
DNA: TGCGCCAGCAGCCTTCCCCTACCCGGGACAGGGGGAGATACGCAGTATTTT

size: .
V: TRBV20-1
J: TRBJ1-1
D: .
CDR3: CSARSQENTEAFF
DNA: TGCAGTGCTAGGTCCCAAGAGAACACTGAAGCTTTCTTT

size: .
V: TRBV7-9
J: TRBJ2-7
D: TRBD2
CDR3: CASSLPLAGDSEQYF
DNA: TGTGCCAGCAGCCTCCCTCTAGCGGGCGACTCCGAGCAGTACTTC

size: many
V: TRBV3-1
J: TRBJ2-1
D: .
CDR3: CASSQERPYNEQFF
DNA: TGTGCCAGCAGCCAAGAACGGCCCTACAATGAGCAGTTCTTC

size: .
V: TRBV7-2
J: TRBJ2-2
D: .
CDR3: CASSLGLAITGELFF
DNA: TGTGCCAGCAGCTTAGGGCTAGCGATCACCGGGGAGCTGTTTTTT

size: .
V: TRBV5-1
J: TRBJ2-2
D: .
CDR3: CASSLGRSANTGELFF
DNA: TGCGCCAGCAGCTTGGGGCGGTCCGCGAACACCGGGGAGCTGTTTTTT

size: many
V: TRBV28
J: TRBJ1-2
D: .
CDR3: CASSPRGNYGYTF
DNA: TGTGCCAGCAGTCCCCGGGGTAACTATGGCTACACCTTC

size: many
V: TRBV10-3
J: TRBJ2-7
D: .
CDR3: CAISEGYGNEQYF
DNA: TGTGCCATCAGTGAGGGATATGGAAACGAGCAGTACTTC

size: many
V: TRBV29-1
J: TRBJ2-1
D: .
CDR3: CSVDRQAGHQFF
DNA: TGCAGCGTTGACCGGCAGGCAGGCCACCAGTTCTTC